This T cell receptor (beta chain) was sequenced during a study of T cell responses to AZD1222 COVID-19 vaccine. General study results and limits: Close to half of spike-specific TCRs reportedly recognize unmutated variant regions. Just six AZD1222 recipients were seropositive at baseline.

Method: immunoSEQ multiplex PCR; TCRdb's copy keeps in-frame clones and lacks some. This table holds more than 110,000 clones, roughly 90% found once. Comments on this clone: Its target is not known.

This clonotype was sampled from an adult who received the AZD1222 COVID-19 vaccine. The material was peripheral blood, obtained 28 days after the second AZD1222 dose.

CDR3 coding DNA: TGCGCCAGCAGCTTGGCCTCGACTAATGAAAAACTGTTTTTT. This translates into CASSLASTNEKLFF. V is TRBV5-1 and J is TRBJ1-4; D not certain. V was trimmed by 0 bases and J by 2 bases, leaving 5 bases between them. The CDR3 is 14 residues long. From germline, CDR1 is SGHRS and CDR2 YFSETQ.